Listed below are T cell receptor beta chains from one sample, sequenced in a study of immune evolution from preneoplasia to lung adenocarcinoma. Profiling relied on immunoSEQ multiplex PCR, and the TCRdb table lists in-frame clones only, not all of them. This repertoire shows 4,000 to 5,000 clones, around four fifths found once; its top ten account for approximately 9%. Sequencing was carried out using FFPE normal lung tissue adjacent to the tumor. These receptors were obtained from a person aged 50-75 years with lung adenocarcinoma. Each CDR3 is given with its conserved first and last residue. The D gene is left open where the match is weak. Clone size is shown for a subset of rows, as once, few, many or a class of expanded clone.

TRBV5-1	TRBD1	once	TRBJ1-1	CASSLWGQENTEAFF	TGCGCCAGCAGCTTGTGGGGACAGGAAAACACTGAAGCTTTCTTT
TRBV6-1	.	few	TRBJ1-3	CASSDWGYNSGNTIYF	TGTGCCAGCAGTGATTGGGGGTACAACTCTGGAAACACCATATATTTT
TRBV5-6	.	once	TRBJ2-5	CASSLGARMETQYF	TGTGCCAGCAGCTTGGGTGCCAGGATGGAGACCCAGTACTTC
TRBV30	.	.	TRBJ1-5	CAWSRGFDQPQHF	TGTGCCTGGAGTAGAGGGTTCGATCAGCCCCAGCATTTT
TRBV27	.	hyperexpanded	TRBJ2-3	CASSLSEPDTQYF	TGTGCCAGCAGTTTATCAGAACCAGATACGCAGTATTTT
TRBV18	.	.	TRBJ2-2	CASSNDRGNTGELFF	TGTGCCAGCTCGAACGACAGAGGTAACACCGGGGAGCTGTTTTTT
TRBV2	.	few	TRBJ2-7	CASRGGDEQYF	TGTGCCAGCCGCGGGGGCGACGAGCAGTACTTC
TRBV29-1	.	.	TRBJ2-3	CSVGAADSTDTQYF	TGCAGCGTGGGGGCAGCTGACAGCACAGATACGCAGTATTTT
TRBV28	TRBD1	.	TRBJ1-1	CASSPRGRWDTEAFF	TGTGCCAGCAGCCCCAGGGGGCGCTGGGACACTGAAGCTTTCTTT
TRBV29-1	TRBD1	.	TRBJ2-7	CSVAGQGVEQYF	TGCAGCGTAGCGGGACAGGGAGTCGAGCAGTACTTC
TRBV7-8	.	.	TRBJ2-3	CASSLQDTQYF	TGTGCCAGCAGCTTACAGGATACGCAGTATTTT
TRBV5-1	TRBD1	once	TRBJ2-7	CASSLAQGDFNEQYF	TGCGCCAGCAGCTTGGCACAGGGGGACTTCAACGAGCAGTACTTC
TRBV12-5	.	.	TRBJ2-3	CASGTGSADTQYF	TGTGCTAGTGGCACAGGGTCCGCAGATACGCAGTATTTT
TRBV10-3	TRBD1	few	TRBJ2-2	CAISHRGLGTGELFF	TGTGCCATCAGCCACAGGGGGCTTGGCACCGGGGAGCTGTTTTTT
TRBV18	TRBD1	.	TRBJ1-1	CASSPQRQGKNMNTEAFF	TGTGCCAGCTCACCACAGAGACAGGGGAAAAACATGAACACTGAAGCTTTCTTT
TRBV19	.	.	TRBJ2-1	CASSKDTSSYNEQFF	TGTGCCAGTAGTAAGGACACGAGCTCCTACAATGAGCAGTTCTTC
TRBV5-1	.	.	TRBJ2-7	CASSPSGGNSYEQYF	TGCGCCAGCAGCCCCAGTGGCGGAAACTCCTACGAGCAGTACTTC
TRBV6-4	.	.	TRBJ2-3	CASSDSDTDTQYF	TGTGCCAGCAGTGACTCCGACACAGATACGCAGTATTTT